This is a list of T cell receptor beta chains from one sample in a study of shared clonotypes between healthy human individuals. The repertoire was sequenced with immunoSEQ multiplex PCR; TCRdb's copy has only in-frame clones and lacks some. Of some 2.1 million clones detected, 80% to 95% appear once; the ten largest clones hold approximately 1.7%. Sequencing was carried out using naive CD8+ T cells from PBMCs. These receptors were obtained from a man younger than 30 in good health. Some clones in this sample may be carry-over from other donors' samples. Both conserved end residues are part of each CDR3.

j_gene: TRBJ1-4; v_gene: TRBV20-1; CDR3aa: CSASLQGTLFF
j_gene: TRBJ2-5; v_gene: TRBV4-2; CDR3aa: CASSQDNSHQETQYF
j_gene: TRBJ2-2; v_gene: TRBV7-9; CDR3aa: CASSPQGSGELFF
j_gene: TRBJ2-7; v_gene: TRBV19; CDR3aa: CASSSPGPFIYEQYF
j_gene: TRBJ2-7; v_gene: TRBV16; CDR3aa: CASSLLRDSITYEQYF
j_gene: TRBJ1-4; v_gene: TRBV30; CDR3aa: CAWSSALVRKLFF
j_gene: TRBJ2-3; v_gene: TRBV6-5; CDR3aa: CASSYEEGTDTQYF
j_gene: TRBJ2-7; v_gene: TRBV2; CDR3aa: CASSRPGTPYEQYF
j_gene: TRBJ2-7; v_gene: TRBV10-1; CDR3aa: CASSGGGYEQYF
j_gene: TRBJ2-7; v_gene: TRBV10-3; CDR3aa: CATRTGTDSRGYEQYF
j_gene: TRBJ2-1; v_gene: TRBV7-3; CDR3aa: CASSPERRSTNEQFF
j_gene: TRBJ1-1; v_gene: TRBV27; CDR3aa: CASSYGGGQLEAFF
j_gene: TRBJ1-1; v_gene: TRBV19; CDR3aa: CASSIGRQGLNTEAFF
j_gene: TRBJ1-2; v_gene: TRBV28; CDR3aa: CASSLAYANYGYTF
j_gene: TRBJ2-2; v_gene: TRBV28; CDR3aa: CASSLGVSGGELFF
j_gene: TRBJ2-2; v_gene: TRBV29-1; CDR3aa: CSVGEGSRLGGELFF
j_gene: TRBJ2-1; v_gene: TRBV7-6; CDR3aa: CASSFDSSSYNEQFF
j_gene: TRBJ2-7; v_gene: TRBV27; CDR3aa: CASSPKGLAPSSYEQYF